Sequencing of this T cell receptor beta chain was carried out in a study of siplizumab effects on memory and regulatory T cells. The study's findings and limits: Treatment with siplizumab left mappable alloreactive CD4+ clones averaging roughly 66% Treg-derived, compared with around 26% in controls. There appeared to be greater diversity in naive T cells than in memory cells, and naive T cells seemed major contributors to the alloresponse.

Per individual sample, about 10^5 TCR templates were assayed. Assay: immunoSEQ multiplex PCR; the TCRdb copy retains only in-frame clones and omits some. This sample has tens of thousands of clones, with under 95% found just once. Germline V gene sequence: CDR1 PRHDT, CDR2 FYEKMQ (reference sequence). The CDR3 runs 13 residues. The V end was cut by 4 bases, the J end by 10 bases, with 17 bases between. This clone was seen a handful of times. The antigen remains unidentified. The chain uses TRBV13 and TRBJ2-7; D is possibly TRBD2 (5 bases). This receptor was taken from a human donor in good health. The sample comprised CD8+ T cells sorted from blood. Here the CDR3 reads CASSSPDLDLQYF. The CDR3 region has the DNA TGTGCCAGCAGCTCCCCCGACTTGGACTTACAGTACTTC.